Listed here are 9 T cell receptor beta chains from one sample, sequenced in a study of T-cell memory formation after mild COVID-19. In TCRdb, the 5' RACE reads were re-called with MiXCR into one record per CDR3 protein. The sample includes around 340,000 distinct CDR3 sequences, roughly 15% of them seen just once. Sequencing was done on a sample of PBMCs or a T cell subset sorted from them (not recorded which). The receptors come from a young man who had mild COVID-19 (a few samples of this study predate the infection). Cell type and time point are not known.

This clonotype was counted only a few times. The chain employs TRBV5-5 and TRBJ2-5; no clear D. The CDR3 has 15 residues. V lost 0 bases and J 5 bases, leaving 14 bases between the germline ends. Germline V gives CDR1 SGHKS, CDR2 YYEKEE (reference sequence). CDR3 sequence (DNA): TGTGCCAGCAGCTTGGTTCGAGCTCTGACGGAGACCCAGTACTTC. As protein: CASSLVRALTETQYF.

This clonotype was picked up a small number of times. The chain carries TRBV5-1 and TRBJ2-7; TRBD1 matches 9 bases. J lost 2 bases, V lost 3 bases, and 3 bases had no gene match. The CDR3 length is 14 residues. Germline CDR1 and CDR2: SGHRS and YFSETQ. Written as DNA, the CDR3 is TGCGCCAGCAGCTCTCGACAGGGGGCCTACGAGCAGTACTTC. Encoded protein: CASSSRQGAYEQYF.

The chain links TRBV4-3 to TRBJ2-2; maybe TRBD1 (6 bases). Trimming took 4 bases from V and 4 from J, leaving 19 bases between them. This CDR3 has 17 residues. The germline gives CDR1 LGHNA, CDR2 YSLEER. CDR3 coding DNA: TGCGCCAGCAGCCCAACAGGGTTCGGGGTTGGCACCGGGGAGCTGTTTTTT. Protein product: CASSPTGFGVGTGELFF.

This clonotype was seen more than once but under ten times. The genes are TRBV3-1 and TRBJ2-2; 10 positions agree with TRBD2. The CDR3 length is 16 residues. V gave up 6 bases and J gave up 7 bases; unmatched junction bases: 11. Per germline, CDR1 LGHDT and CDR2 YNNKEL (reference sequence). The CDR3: CASRGLAGVWIGELFF. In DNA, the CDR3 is TGTGCCAGCAGAGGGCTAGCGGGGGTATGGATCGGGGAGCTGTTTTTT.

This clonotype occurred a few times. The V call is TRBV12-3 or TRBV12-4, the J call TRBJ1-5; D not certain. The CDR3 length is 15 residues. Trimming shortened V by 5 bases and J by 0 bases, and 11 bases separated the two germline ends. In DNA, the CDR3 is TGTGCCAGCAGTCAACGACAAGATAGCAATCAGCCCCAGCATTTT. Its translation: CASSQRQDSNQPQHF.

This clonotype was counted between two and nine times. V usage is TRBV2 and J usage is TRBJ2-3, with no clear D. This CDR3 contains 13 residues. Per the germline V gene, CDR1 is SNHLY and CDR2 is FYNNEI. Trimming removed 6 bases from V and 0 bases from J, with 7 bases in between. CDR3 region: CASRVHSTDTQYF. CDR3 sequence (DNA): TGTGCCAGCAGGGTACACAGCACAGATACGCAGTATTTT.

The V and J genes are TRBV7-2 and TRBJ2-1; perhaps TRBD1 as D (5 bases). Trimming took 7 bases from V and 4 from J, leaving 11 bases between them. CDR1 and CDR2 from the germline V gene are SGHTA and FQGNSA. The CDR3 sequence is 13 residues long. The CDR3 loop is CASIPQGYNEQFF. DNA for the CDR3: TGTGCCAGCATCCCCCAGGGTTACAATGAGCAGTTCTTC.

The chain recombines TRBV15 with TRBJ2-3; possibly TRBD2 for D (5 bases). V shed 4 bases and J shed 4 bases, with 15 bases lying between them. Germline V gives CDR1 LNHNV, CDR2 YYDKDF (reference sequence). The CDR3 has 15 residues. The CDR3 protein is CATSKRGSLPDTQYF. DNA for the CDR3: TGTGCCACCAGCAAACGGGGTAGCCTGCCAGATACGCAGTATTTT.

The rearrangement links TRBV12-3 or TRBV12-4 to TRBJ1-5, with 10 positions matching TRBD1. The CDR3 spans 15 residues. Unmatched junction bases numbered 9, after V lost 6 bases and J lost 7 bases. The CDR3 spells CASSPGQGSEQPQHF. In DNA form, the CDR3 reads TGTGCCAGCAGCCCGGGACAGGGGTCCGAACAGCCCCAGCATTTT.